This TCR beta chain emerged from a study of blood T cell repertoires in COVID-19. Across the whole study: The study drew acute and convalescent COVID-19 samples from the United States, Italy and Spain.

Generated by immunoSEQ multiplex PCR, the TCRdb table keeps only in-frame clones and is missing some. The sample gives under 250,000 clones, about 89% of which show up once; around 1.6% is in the top ten. As concerns this clone: Mismatch with germline at one junction end may stem from a read error.

The sequence was collected from a woman aged 55-70 years who had recovered from COVID-19. Sequenced: peripheral blood.

In DNA form, the CDR3 reads TGTGCCACCAGCAGAGATACGAGCTCTGGTGCCAACGTCCTGACTTTC. Its translation is CATSRDTSSGANVLTF. The chain joins TRBV15 to TRBJ2-6; D ambiguous. The length of the CDR3 is 16 residues. Per germline, CDR1 LNHNV and CDR2 YYDKDF (reference sequence). The full variable domain, rest sourced from reference TRBV15 and TRBJ2-6, is DAMVIQNPRYQVTQFGKPVTLSCSQTLNHNVMYWYQQKSSQAPKLLFHYYDKDFNNEADTPDNFQSRRPNTSFCFLDIRSPGLGDTAMYLCATSRDTSSGANVLTFGAGSRLTVL.